This T cell receptor (beta chain) comes out of a study of T cells after yellow fever vaccination. Study overall: The SMART-Seq v4 Ultra Low Input method served to prepare the low-cell-number fractions.

The CDR3 has 14 amino acids. The junction had 4 bases not matched to a gene; V was cut back by 4 bases and J by 8 bases. From germline, CDR1 is MNHEY and CDR2 SVGAGI. A 5'RACE template-switching step, the method used to make TCR cDNA, added a universal primer site and UMIs. Using its own MiXCR run on the 5' RACE reads, TCRdb lists one record per CDR3 protein. The sample carries roughly 160,000 distinct CDR3 sequences, about 7% recorded once. The sequencing used CD4+ T cells sorted from PBMCs, collected 5 days after the first yellow fever vaccination. This sequence was found in a man between 18 and 35 years old who received the YFV17D yellow fever vaccine. The V call is TRBV6-5, the J call TRBJ1-4, with 10 bases matching TRBD1. CDR3 sequence (DNA): TGTGCCAGCAGTTGGACAGGGGGACGGGAAAAACTGTTTTTT. Its translation: CASSWTGGREKLFF.